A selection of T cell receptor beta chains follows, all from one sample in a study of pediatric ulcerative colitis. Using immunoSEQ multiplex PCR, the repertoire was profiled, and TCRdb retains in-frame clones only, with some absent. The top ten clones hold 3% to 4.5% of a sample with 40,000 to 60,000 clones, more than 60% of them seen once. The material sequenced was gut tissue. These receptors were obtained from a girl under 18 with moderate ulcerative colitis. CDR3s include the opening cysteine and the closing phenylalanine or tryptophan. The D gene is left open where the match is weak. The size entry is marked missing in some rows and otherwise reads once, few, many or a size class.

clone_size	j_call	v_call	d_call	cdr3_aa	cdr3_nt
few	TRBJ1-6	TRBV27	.	CASSSTRFSPLHF	TGTGCCAGCAGTTCGACACGGTTCTCACCCCTCCACTTT
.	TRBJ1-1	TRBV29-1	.	CSVEGQGNTEAFF	TGCAGCGTTGAAGGCCAGGGGAACACTGAAGCTTTCTTT
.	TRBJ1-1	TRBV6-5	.	CASSYGSRVGSEAFF	TGTGCCAGCAGTTACGGATCCAGGGTGGGCTCTGAAGCTTTCTTT
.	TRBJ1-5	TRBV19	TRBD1	CASSLRTGALDNSNQPQHF	TGTGCCAGTAGTCTCCGGACAGGGGCGCTAGATAATAGCAATCAGCCCCAGCATTTT
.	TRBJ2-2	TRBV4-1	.	CASSPLWGGAVNTGELFF	TGCGCCAGCAGCCCCCTTTGGGGGGGGGCAGTGAACACCGGGGAGCTGTTTTTT
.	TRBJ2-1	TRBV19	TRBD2	CASSIVPSGGLNEQFF	TGTGCCAGTAGTATCGTCCCTAGCGGGGGGTTGAATGAGCAGTTCTTC
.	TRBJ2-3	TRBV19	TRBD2	CASSMLSSGRKVTTDTQYF	TGTGCCAGTAGTATGTTGTCTAGCGGGAGGAAAGTCACCACAGATACGCAGTATTTT
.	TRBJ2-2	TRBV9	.	CASSVVDPGELFF	TGTGCCAGCAGCGTAGTGGACCCCGGGGAGCTGTTTTTT
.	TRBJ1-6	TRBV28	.	CASKENLHRPNSPLHF	TGTGCCAGCAAGGAGAATCTGCACCGCCCCAATTCACCCCTCCACTTT
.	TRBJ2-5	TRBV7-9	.	CASSSVKVGTVEETQYF	TGTGCCAGCAGTTCCGTCAAAGTGGGGACGGTGGAAGAGACCCAGTACTTC
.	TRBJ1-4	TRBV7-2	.	CASSLGGLANEKLFF	TGTGCCAGCAGCTTAGGGGGGTTAGCTAATGAAAAACTGTTTTTT
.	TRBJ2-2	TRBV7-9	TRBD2	CASSTLAGGSGELFF	TGTGCCAGCAGCACCTTAGCGGGAGGGTCCGGGGAGCTGTTTTTT
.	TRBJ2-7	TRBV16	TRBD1	CASSPGQGPFMEYF	TGTGCCAGCAGCCCCGGACAGGGCCCTTTTATGGAGTACTTC
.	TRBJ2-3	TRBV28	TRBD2	CASSPSFLAGGSTDTQYF	TGTGCCAGCAGCCCCTCTTTTCTAGCGGGGGGTAGCACAGATACGCAGTATTTT
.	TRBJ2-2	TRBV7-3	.	CASSLRGSGSTGELFF	TGTGCCAGCAGCCTACGGGGTAGCGGATCCACCGGGGAGCTGTTTTTT
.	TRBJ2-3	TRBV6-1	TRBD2	CASRYLAGSTDTQYF	TGTGCCAGCAGATATTTAGCGGGAAGCACAGATACGCAGTATTTT
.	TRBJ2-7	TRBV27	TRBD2	CASSFSGGYEQYF	TGTGCCAGCAGTTTTAGCGGGGGCTACGAGCAGTACTTC
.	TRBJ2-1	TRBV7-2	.	CASSLVAIYEQFF	TGTGCCAGCAGCTTAGTGGCAATCTATGAGCAGTTCTTC
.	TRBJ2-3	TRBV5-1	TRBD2	CASNLGDSGRDTQYF	TGCGCCAGCAACCTCGGGGATAGCGGGAGAGATACGCAGTATTTT
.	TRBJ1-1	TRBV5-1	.	CASSSLGGDTEAFF	TGCGCCAGCAGCTCACTTGGGGGCGACACTGAAGCTTTCTTT
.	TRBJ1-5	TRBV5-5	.	CASRSGISNQPQHF	TGTGCCAGCAGATCAGGAATTAGCAATCAGCCCCAGCATTTT
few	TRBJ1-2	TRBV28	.	CASSFSKGYGYTF	TGTGCCAGCAGTTTTAGCAAGGGATATGGCTACACCTTC
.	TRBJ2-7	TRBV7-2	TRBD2	CASSWTSGGSSYEQYF	TGTGCCAGCAGCTGGACTAGCGGGGGGAGCTCCTACGAGCAGTACTTC
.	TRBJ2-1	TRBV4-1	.	CASSSISEGDEQFF	TGCGCCAGCAGCTCGATTTCTGAGGGCGATGAGCAGTTCTTC
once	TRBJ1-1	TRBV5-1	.	CASSLGAQGTEAFF	TGCGCCAGCAGCTTGGGGGCCCAGGGGACTGAAGCTTTCTTT
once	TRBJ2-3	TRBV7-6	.	CASSLGTPTSLGTDTQYF	TGTGCCAGCAGCTTAGGAACCCCGACTAGTCTCGGCACAGATACGCAGTATTTT